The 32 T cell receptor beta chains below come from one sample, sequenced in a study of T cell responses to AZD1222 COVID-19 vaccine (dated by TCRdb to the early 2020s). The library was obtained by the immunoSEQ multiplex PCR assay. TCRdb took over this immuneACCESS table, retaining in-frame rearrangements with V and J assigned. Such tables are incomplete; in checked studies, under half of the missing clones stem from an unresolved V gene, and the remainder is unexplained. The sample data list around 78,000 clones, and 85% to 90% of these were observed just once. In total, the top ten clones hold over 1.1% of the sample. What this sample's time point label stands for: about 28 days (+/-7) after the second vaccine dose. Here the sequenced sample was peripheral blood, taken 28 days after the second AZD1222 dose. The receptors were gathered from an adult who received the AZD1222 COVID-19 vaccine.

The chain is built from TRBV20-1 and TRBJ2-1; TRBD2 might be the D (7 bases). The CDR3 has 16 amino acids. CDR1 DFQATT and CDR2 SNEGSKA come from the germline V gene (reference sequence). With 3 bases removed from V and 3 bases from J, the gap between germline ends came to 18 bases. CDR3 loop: CSASRGGPLHYNEQFF. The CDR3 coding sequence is TGCAGTGCTAGTAGGGGGGGCCCCCTCCACTACAATGAGCAGTTCTTC.

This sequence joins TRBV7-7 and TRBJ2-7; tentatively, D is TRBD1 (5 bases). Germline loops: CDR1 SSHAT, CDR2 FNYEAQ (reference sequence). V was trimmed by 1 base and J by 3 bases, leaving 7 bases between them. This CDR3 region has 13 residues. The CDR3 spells CASSLGQNYEQYF. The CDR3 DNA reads TGTGCCAGCAGCTTAGGACAGAACTACGAGCAGTACTTC.

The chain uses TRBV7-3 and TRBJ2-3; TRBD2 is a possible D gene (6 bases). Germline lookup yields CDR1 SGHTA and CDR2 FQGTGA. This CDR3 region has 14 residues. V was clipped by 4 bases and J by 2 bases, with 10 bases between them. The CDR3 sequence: CASSSGGFTDTQYF. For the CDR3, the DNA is TGTGCCAGCAGCTCCGGGGGTTTCACAGATACGCAGTATTTT.

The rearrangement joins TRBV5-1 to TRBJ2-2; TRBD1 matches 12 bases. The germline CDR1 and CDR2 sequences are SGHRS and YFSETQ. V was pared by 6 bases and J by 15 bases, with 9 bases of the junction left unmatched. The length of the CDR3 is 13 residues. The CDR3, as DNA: TGCGCCAGCACCGCCGGGACAGGGGGCGAAATGTTTTTT. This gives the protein CASTAGTGGEMFF.

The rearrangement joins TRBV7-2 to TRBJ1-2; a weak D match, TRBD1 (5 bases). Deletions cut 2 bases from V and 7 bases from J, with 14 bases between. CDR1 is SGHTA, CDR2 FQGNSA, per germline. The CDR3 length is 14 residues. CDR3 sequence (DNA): TGTGCCAGCAGCTTACAGGAGGGGTCCTTTGGCTACACCTTC. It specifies CASSLQEGSFGYTF. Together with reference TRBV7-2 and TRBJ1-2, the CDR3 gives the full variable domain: GAGVSQSPSNKVTEKGKDVELRCDPISGHTALYWYRQSLGQGLEFLIYFQGNSAPDKSGLPSDRFSAERTGGSVSTLTIQRTQQEDSAVYLCASSLQEGSFGYTFGSGTRLTVV.

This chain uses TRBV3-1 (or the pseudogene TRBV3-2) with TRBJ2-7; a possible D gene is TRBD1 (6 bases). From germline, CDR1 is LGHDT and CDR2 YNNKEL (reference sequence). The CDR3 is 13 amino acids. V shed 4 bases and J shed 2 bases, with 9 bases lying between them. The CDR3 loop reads CASSREGAYEQYF. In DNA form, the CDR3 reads TGTGCCAGCAGCCGCGAGGGGGCCTACGAGCAGTACTTC.

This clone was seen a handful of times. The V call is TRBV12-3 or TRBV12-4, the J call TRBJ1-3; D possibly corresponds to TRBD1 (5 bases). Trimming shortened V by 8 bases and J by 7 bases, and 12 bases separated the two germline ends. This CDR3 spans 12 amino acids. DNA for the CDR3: TGTGCCAGCGGGGGTCTTGGCAACACCATATATTTT. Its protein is CASGGLGNTIYF.

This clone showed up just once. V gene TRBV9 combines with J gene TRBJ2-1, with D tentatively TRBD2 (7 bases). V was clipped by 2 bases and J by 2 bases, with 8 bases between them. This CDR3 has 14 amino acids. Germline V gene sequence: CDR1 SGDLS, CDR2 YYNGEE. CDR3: CASSVGGPYNEQFF. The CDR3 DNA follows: TGTGCCAGCAGCGTGGGGGGGCCCTACAATGAGCAGTTCTTC.

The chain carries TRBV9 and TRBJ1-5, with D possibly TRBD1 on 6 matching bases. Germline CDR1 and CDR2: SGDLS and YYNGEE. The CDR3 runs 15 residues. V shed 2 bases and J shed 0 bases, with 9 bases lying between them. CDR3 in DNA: TGTGCCAGCAGCGTCGGGGACACTAGCAATCAGCCCCAGCATTTT. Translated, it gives CASSVGDTSNQPQHF. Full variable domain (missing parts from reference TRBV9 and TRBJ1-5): DSGVTQTPKHLITATGQRVTLRCSPRSGDLSVYWYQQSLDQGLQFLIQYYNGEERAKGNILERFSAQQFPDLHSELNLSSLELGDSALYFCASSVGDTSNQPQHFGDGTRLSIL.

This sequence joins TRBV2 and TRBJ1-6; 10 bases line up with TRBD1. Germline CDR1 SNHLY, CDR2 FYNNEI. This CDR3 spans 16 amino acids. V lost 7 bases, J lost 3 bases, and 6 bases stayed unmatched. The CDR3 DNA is TGTGCCAGCACTCGACAGGGGGCGAACTATAATTCACCCCTCCACTTT. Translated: CASTRQGANYNSPLHF.

In DNA form, the CDR3 reads TGCGCCAGCAGCTTGATTACTAGCGGGGGGCGGGAGACCCAGTACTTC. It specifies CASSLITSGGRETQYF. This sequence joins TRBV5-1 and TRBJ2-5; 12 bases map to TRBD2. Germline V gene data show CDR1 as SGHRS and CDR2 as YFSETQ. The CDR3 runs 16 residues. The V gene end was trimmed by 1 base and the J gene end by 5 bases; junction bases not matched to a gene: 6.

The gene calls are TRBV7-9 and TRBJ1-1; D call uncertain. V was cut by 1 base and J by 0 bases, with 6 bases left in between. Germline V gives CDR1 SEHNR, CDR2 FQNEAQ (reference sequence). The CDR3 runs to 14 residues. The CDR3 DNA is TGTGCCAGCAGCTTAGGGGTCATGAACACTGAAGCTTTCTTT. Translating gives CASSLGVMNTEAFF.

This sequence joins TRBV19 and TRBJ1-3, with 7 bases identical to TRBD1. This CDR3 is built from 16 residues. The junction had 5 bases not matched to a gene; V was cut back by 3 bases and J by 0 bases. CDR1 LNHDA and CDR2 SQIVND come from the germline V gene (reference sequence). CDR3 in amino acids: CASSIWDRVSGNTIYF. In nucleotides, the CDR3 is TGTGCCAGTAGTATCTGGGACAGAGTCTCTGGAAACACCATATATTTT.

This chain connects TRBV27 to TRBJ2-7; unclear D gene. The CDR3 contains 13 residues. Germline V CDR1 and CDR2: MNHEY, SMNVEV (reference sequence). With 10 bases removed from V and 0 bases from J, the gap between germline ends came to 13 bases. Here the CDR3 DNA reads TGTGCCACCAGGTCCTCAAACTCCTACGAGCAGTACTTC. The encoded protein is CATRSSNSYEQYF.

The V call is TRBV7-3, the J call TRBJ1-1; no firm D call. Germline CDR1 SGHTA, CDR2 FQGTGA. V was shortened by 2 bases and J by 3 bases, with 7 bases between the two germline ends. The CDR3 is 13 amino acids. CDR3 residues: CASSLGLDTEAFF. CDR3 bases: TGTGCCAGCAGCTTAGGTTTGGACACTGAAGCTTTCTTT.

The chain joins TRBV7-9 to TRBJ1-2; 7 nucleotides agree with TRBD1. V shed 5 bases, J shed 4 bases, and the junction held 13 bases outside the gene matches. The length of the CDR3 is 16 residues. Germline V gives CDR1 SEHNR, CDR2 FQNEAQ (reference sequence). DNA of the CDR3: TGTGCCAGCAGCGCCCCCCGGGACAGCAAATCCTATGGCTACACCTTC. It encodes CASSAPRDSKSYGYTF. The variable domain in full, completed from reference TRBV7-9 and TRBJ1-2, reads DTGVSQNPRHKITKRGQNVTFRCDPISEHNRLYWYRQTLGQGPEFLTYFQNEAQLEKSRLLSDRFSAERPKGSFSTLEIQRTEQGDSAMYLCASSAPRDSKSYGYTFGSGTRLTVV.

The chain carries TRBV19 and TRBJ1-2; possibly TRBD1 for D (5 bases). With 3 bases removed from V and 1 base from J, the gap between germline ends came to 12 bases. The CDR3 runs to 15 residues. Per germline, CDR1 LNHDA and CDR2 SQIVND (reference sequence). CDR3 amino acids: CASSIAAGRNYGYTF. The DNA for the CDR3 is TGTGCCAGTAGTATCGCAGCGGGACGTAACTATGGCTACACCTTC.

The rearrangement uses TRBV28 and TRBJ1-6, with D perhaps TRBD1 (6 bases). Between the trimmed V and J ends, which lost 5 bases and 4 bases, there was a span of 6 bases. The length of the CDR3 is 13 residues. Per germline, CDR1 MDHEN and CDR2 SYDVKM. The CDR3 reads CASSTGYNSPLHF. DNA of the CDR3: TGTGCCAGCAGTACAGGGTATAATTCACCCCTCCACTTT.

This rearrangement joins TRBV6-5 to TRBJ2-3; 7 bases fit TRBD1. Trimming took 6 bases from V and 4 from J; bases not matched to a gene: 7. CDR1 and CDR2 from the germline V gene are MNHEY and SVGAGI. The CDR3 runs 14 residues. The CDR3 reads CASRRDRAPDTQYF. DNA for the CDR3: TGTGCCAGCAGACGCGACAGGGCCCCAGATACGCAGTATTTT.

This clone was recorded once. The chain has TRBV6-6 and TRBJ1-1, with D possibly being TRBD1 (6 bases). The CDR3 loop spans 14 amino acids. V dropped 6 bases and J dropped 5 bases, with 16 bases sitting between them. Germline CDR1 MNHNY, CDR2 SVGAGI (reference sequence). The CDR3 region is CASSASGAQTEAFF. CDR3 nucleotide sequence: TGTGCCAGCAGCGCCTCAGGGGCGCAGACTGAAGCTTTCTTT.

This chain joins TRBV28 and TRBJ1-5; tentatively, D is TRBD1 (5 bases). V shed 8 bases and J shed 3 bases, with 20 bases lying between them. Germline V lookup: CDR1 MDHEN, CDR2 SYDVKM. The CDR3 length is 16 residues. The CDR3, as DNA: TGTGCCAGCCCCTATCCGCCCGGGGGTTACAATCAGCCCCAGCATTTT. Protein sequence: CASPYPPGGYNQPQHF.

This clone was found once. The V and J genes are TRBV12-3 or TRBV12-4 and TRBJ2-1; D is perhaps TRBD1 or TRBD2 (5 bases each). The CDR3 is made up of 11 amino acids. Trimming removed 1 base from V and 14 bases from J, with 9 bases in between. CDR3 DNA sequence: TGTGCCAGCAGTTTAGGTAGGGACGAGTTCTTC. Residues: CASSLGRDEFF.

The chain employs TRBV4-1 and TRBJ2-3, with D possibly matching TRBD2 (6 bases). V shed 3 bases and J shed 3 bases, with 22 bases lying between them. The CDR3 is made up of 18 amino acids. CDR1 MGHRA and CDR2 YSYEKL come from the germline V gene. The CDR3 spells CASSQGQIGGTRTDTQYF. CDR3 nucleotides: TGCGCCAGCAGCCAGGGGCAGATTGGGGGGACTCGTACAGATACGCAGTATTTT.

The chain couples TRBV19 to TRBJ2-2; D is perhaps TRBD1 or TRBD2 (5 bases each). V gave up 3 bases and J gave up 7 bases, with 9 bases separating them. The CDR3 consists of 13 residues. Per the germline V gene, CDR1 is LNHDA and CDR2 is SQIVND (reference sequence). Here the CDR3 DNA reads TGTGCCAGTAGTATTTCGGGGCGCGGGGAGCTGTTTTTT. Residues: CASSISGRGELFF.

The DNA of the CDR3 is TGTGCCAGTAGATTTGTTCAGGGAGACACCGGGGAGCTGTTTTTT. Its translation is CASRFVQGDTGELFF. The rearrangement links TRBV19 to TRBJ2-2; D may match TRBD1 or TRBD2 (5 bases each). Trimming removed 6 bases from V and 3 bases from J, with 14 bases in between. The CDR3 contains 15 residues. CDR1 and CDR2 from the germline V gene are LNHDA and SQIVND (reference sequence).

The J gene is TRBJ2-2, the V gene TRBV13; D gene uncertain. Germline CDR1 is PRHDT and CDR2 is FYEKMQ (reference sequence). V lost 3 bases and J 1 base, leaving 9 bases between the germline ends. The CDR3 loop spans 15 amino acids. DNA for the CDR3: TGTGCCAGCAGCTTTCAACAGCTGAACACCGGGGAGCTGTTTTTT. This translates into CASSFQQLNTGELFF.

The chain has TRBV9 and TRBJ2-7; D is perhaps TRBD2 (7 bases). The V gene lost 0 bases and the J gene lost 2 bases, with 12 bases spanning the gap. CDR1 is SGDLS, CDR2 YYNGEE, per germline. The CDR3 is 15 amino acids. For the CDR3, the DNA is TGTGCCAGCAGCGTAGGGGGCGGGGGCACCTACGAGCAGTACTTC. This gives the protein CASSVGGGGTYEQYF.

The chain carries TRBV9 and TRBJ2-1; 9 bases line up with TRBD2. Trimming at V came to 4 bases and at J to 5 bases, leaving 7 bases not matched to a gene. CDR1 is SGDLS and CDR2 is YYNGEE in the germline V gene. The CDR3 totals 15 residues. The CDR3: CASSLIAGGNNEQFF. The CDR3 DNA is TGTGCCAGCAGCCTCATCGCGGGGGGGAACAATGAGCAGTTCTTC.

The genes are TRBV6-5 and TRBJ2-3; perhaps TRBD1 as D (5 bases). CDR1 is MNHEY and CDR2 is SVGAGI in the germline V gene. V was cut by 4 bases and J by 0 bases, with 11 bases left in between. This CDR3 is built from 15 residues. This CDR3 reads CASSSQGSSTDTQYF. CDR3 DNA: TGTGCCAGCAGTTCTCAGGGCTCTAGCACAGATACGCAGTATTTT.

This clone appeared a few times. The CDR3 DNA reads as TGTGCCAGTAGTATAACGGCAGGGCCGACCTACGAGCAGTACTTC. Translation: CASSITAGPTYEQYF. V usage is TRBV19 and J usage is TRBJ2-7, with D possibly TRBD1 on 5 matching bases. The germline V gene encodes CDR1 LNHDA and CDR2 SQIVND (reference sequence). The CDR3 has 15 residues. Trimming stripped 2 bases from V and 2 bases from J, with 13 bases between.

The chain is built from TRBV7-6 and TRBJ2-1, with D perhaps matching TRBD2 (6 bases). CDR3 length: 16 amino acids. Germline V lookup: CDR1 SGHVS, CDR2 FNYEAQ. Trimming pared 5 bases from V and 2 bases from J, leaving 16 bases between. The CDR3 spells CASSATGGFTYNEQFF. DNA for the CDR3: TGTGCCAGCAGCGCCACTGGGGGGTTTACCTACAATGAGCAGTTCTTC.

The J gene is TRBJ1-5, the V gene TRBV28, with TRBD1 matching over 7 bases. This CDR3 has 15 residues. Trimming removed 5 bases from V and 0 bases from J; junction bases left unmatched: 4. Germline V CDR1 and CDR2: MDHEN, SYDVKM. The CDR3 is CASSDREYSNQPQHF. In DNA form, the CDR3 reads TGTGCCAGCAGTGACAGGGAATATAGCAATCAGCCCCAGCATTTT.